This T cell receptor beta chain was sequenced for a study of T-cell memory formation after mild COVID-19. Study-wide points: Clones shrinking from day 15 to 85 showed even CD4/CD8 mixes; later expanders tilted CD4+. The study found contracting CD4+ clones mainly in CM and EM and contracting CD8+ clones in EMRA.

TCRdb recomputed calls from the 5' RACE reads with MiXCR, one row per CDR3 protein. The data contain over 350,000 distinct CDR3 sequences, approximately 24% of them singletons. Concerning this clonotype: Its target is unknown.

V was pared by 3 bases and J by 2 bases, with 20 bases between. This CDR3 is 18 amino acids long. Germline V gene sequence: CDR1 KGHSH, CDR2 LQKENI. This sequence originates from an adult woman who had mild COVID-19 (a few samples of this study predate the infection). Cell type and time point are not known. The sample consisted of PBMCs or a T cell subset sorted from them (not recorded which). The chain uses TRBV18 and TRBJ1-3; D gene uncertain. For the CDR3, the DNA is TGTGCCAGCTCACCGTCTCAGTCTTCTCGCTTAACTGGAAACACCATATATTTT. Translation: CASSPSQSSRLTGNTIYF.